One sample yielded the 17 T cell receptor beta chains listed below, sequenced in a study of blood T cell repertoires in COVID-19. Libraries were prepared by immunoSEQ multiplex PCR; TCRdb keeps only in-frame clonotypes and omits some of them. This table holds 150,000 or so clones, about four fifths found once. The sample taken for sequencing was peripheral blood. These receptors came from a human donor with acute or convalescent COVID-19. The donor label of this sample is uncertain.

This chain uses TRBV10-3 with TRBJ1-6; D is uncertain. Trimming took off 4 bases at V and 9 bases at J, with 7 bases between the two ends. The V gene's germline CDR1 is ENHRY and CDR2 SYGVKD. This CDR3 is built from 12 residues. As DNA, the CDR3 is TGTGCCATCAGTGCTGCGGTTTCACCCCTCCACTTT. Residues: CAISAAVSPLHF.

The chain couples TRBV6-5 to TRBJ1-2, with D maybe TRBD1 (6 bases). Trimming took off 6 bases at V and 0 bases at J, with 14 bases between the two ends. CDR1 and CDR2 (germline): MNHEY, SVGAGI. The CDR3 runs to 15 residues. CDR3 bases: TGTGCCAGCAGCCTCCGGGACACCTCTAACTATGGCTACACCTTC. Its translation is CASSLRDTSNYGYTF.

The table lists this clone with a count of one. The gene calls are TRBV6-5 and TRBJ1-2; the match to TRBD1 covers 7 bases. Germline V CDR1 and CDR2: MNHEY, SVGAGI. Losses at the gene ends were 7 bases for V and 4 bases for J; bases not matched to a gene: 12. The CDR3 extends over 15 amino acids. The DNA of the CDR3 is TGTGCCAGCACCCCAGGGGGTTGGCTTGGCTATGGCTACACCTTC. This translates into CASTPGGWLGYGYTF.

The V and J genes are TRBV27 and TRBJ2-7; 7 nucleotides match TRBD1. Germline trimming cut 3 bases from V and 10 bases from J; bases unmatched to any gene: 12. The CDR3 has 14 residues. In germline, CDR1 is MNHEY, CDR2 SMNVEV (reference sequence). Written as DNA, the CDR3 is TGTGCCAGCAGTTTGGGGCGACAGGGTAAGATACAGTACTTC. Amino acids: CASSLGRQGKIQYF.

V and J are TRBV27 and TRBJ1-2; tentative D call: TRBD1 (5 bases). The CDR3 has 12 amino acids. The V gene lost 2 bases and the J gene lost 9 bases, with 10 bases spanning the gap. The germline V gene encodes CDR1 MNHEY and CDR2 SMNVEV (reference sequence). This CDR3 is CASSLGGGSYTF. CDR3 in DNA: TGTGCCAGCAGTTTAGGTGGGGGGAGCTACACCTTC.

The J gene is TRBJ1-1, the V gene TRBV5-1; no definite D call. Trimming pared 4 bases from V and 1 base from J, leaving 8 bases between. This CDR3 is 13 amino acids long. Germline CDR1 reads SGHRS; CDR2 reads YFSETQ. CDR3: CASSLTTNTEAFF. CDR3 coding DNA: TGCGCCAGCAGCCTTACAACGAACACTGAAGCTTTCTTT.

J is TRBJ1-1 and V is TRBV6-5; perhaps TRBD1 as D (5 bases). Germline V gene sequence: CDR1 MNHEY, CDR2 SVGAGI. CDR3 length: 14 amino acids. V lost 4 bases and J 4 bases, leaving 13 bases between the germline ends. The DNA of the CDR3 is TGTGCCAGCAGTTTCGGGGGAGGGGTCACTGAAGCTTTCTTT. It is translated as CASSFGGGVTEAFF.

J is TRBJ1-2 and V is TRBV19, with D perhaps matching TRBD1 (6 bases). The CDR3 loop spans 17 amino acids. With 2 bases removed from V and 3 bases from J, the gap between germline ends came to 19 bases. CDR1 and CDR2 from the germline V gene are LNHDA and SQIVND (reference sequence). The CDR3 spells CASSIWAGASYDYGYTF. CDR3 sequence (DNA): TGTGCCAGTAGTATATGGGCGGGGGCTTCCTACGACTATGGCTACACCTTC.

The gene calls are TRBV6-5 and TRBJ2-7; 13 bases line up with TRBD2. CDR1 and CDR2 from the germline V gene are MNHEY and SVGAGI. The CDR3 has 14 residues. With 5 bases clipped from V and 3 bases from J, the junction kept 1 base outside the gene matches. The CDR3 sequence is CASSRTSGGYEQYF. CDR3 in DNA: TGTGCCAGCAGTCGGACTAGCGGGGGCTACGAGCAGTACTTC.

The genes are TRBV21-1 and TRBJ2-2; the D call TRBD1 from the table was never checked on the DNA. TRBV21-1 is described as a pseudogene. CDR3 length equals 16 residues. CDR3 amino acids: CASTKGRTPNTGELFF. CDR3 nucleotides: TGTGCCAGTACGAAAGGGCGGACACCGAACACCGGGGAGCTGTTTTTT.

This clone has more than one count but fewer than ten. This chain links TRBV10-1 with TRBJ1-2, with D perhaps TRBD1 (5 bases). In germline, CDR1 is WNHNN, CDR2 SYGVQD (reference sequence). The CDR3 runs to 13 residues. Deletions cut 3 bases from V and 4 bases from J, with 9 bases between. The CDR3 nucleotides read TGCGCCAGCAGTGACGGGGGGAGCTATGGCTACACCTTC. Its translation: CASSDGGSYGYTF.

V gene TRBV20-1 combines with J gene TRBJ2-3; 7 bases are a match to TRBD2. There are 15 residues in the CDR3. The trim removed 3 bases at V and 4 bases at J, leaving 10 bases unmatched. Germline CDR1 is DFQATT and CDR2 is SNEGSKA (reference sequence). The CDR3 region has the DNA TGCAGTGCTAGTAGGGCGGGGGTAAGATCAGATACGCAGTATTTT. Translated, it gives CSASRAGVRSDTQYF.

V usage is TRBV19 and J usage is TRBJ2-3; 7 bases map to TRBD2. The length of the CDR3 is 14 residues. In germline, CDR1 is LNHDA, CDR2 SQIVND (reference sequence). After removal of 6 bases from V and 5 bases from J, the junction contained 8 bases not matched to a gene. CDR3 sequence: CASRQRLAIDTQYF. The CDR3 nucleotides are TGTGCCAGTAGACAGAGACTAGCCATAGATACGCAGTATTTT.

The chain carries TRBV5-6 and TRBJ2-3; D is perhaps TRBD2 (6 bases). CDR1 and CDR2 from the germline V gene are SGHDT and YYEEEE. CDR3 length: 13 residues. Between the trimmed V and J ends, which lost 3 bases and 5 bases, there was a span of 10 bases. CDR3 protein: CASSSRLGDTQYF. As DNA, the CDR3 is TGTGCCAGCAGCTCCCGACTAGGAGATACGCAGTATTTT.

The sample holds one count of this clone. The chain has TRBV20-1 and TRBJ1-2; D remains ambiguous. With 3 bases removed from V and 4 bases from J, the gap between germline ends came to 6 bases. CDR3 length: 11 residues. The germline CDR1 and CDR2 sequences are DFQATT and SNEGSKA (reference sequence). CDR3 nucleotides: TGCAGTGCTAGGCACAGCTATGGCTACACCTTC. Protein sequence: CSARHSYGYTF.

The V call is TRBV4-3, the J call TRBJ1-4, with TRBD1 as a possible D gene (5 bases). CDR1 and CDR2 (germline): LGHNA, YSLEER. This CDR3 is 17 amino acids long. Trimming stripped 0 bases from V and 5 bases from J, with 16 bases between. The CDR3 loop is CASSQDSFREWNEKLFF. The CDR3 coding sequence is TGCGCCAGCAGCCAAGATTCTTTCAGGGAATGGAATGAAAAACTGTTTTTT.

The chain couples TRBV19 to TRBJ1-5, with D possibly being TRBD1 (6 bases). The CDR3 is 13 residues long. With 4 bases removed from V and 7 bases from J, the gap between germline ends came to 11 bases. Germline-derived CDR1 and CDR2 are LNHDA and SQIVND (reference sequence). The CDR3 region is CASSTQGRQPQHF. The CDR3 nucleotides are TGTGCCAGTAGTACACAGGGAAGGCAGCCCCAGCATTTT. The full variable domain, rest sourced from reference TRBV19 and TRBJ1-5, is DGGITQSPKYLFRKEGQNVTLSCEQNLNHDAMYWYRQDPGQGLRLIYYSQIVNDFQKGDIAEGYSVSREKKESFPLTVTSAQKNPTAFYLCASSTQGRQPQHFGDGTRLSIL.